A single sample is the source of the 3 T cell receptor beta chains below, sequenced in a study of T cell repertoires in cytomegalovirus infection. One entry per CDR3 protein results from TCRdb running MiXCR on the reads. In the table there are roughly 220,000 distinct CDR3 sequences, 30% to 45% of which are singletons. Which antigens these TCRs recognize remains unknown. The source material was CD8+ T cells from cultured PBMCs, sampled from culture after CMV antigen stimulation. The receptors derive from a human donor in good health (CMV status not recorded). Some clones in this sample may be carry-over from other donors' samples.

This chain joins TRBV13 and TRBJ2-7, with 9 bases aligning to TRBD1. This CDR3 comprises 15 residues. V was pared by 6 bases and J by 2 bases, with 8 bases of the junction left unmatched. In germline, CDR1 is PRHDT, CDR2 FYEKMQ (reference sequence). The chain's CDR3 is CASSTGQGMPYEQYF. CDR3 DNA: TGTGCCAGCAGTACTGGACAGGGGATGCCCTACGAGCAGTACTTC.

The CDR3 loop is CASSDGTSSYEQYF. In DNA form, the CDR3 reads TGTGCCAGCAGTGACGGGACTAGTTCCTACGAGCAGTACTTC. V usage is TRBV25-1 and J usage is TRBJ2-7, with 8 bases fitting TRBD2. The ends lost 3 bases at V and 1 base at J; junction bases unmatched: 2. The germline V gene has CDR1 MGHDK and CDR2 SYGVNS. The CDR3 runs to 14 residues.

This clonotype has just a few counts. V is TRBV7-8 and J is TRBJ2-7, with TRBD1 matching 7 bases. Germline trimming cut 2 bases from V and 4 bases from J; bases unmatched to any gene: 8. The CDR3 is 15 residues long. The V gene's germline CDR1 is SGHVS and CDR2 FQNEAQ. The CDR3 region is CASSLLQGLIYEQYF. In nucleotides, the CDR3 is TGTGCCAGCAGCTTATTACAGGGGTTAATTTACGAGCAGTACTTC.